Each of the 8 T cell receptor beta chains below was sequenced from the same sample in a study of neurological immune-mediated disorders (dated 2019 in TCRdb). The library was produced with 5' RACE. Reads for this sample came from an Illumina HiSeq 2500. Through fastp at Q25 and MiXCR, TCRdb rebuilt clones from the public reads, retaining in-frame beta chains. Every entry covers one CDR3 protein and lists the most common genes and DNA from its rows. In this sample the table shows approximately 40,000 distinct CDR3 sequences, approximately 21% of which occur a single time. Approximately 4.3% of the sample lies in the top ten. The sample's time point label, decoded: technical triplicate 3. The specimen was PBMCs. The source is a man in his fifties or sixties with HTLV-1-associated myelopathy (HAM/TSP).

This clonotype was found many times. The DNA of the CDR3 is TGTGCCAGCAGTGAATTAACAGGGGGTAGGGATACGCAGTATTTT. As protein: CASSELTGGRDTQYF. The chain recombines TRBV25-1 with TRBJ2-3; 8 bases agree with TRBD1. V dropped 1 base and J dropped 6; count of bases not matched to a gene: 6. This CDR3 region has 15 residues. Germline V gene sequence: CDR1 MGHDK, CDR2 SYGVNS.

This clonotype occurred many times. This CDR3 reads CSVGVSPYNEQFF. The CDR3 coding sequence is TGCAGCGTTGGGGTTAGCCCCTACAATGAGCAGTTCTTC. The genes are TRBV29-1 and TRBJ2-1; D is unresolved. The germline V gene has CDR1 SQVTM and CDR2 ANQGSEA. V was cut by 4 bases and J by 2 bases, with 9 bases left in between. CDR3 length equals 13 residues.

This chain uses TRBV5-1 with TRBJ2-7; tentatively, D is TRBD1 (6 bases). Trimming removed 1 base from V and 5 bases from J, with 7 bases in between. The CDR3 contains 12 residues. Per the germline V gene, CDR1 is SGHRS and CDR2 is YFSETQ. The CDR3 protein is CASSLQGNEQYF. CDR3 coding DNA: TGCGCCAGCAGCTTGCAGGGGAACGAGCAGTACTTC.

The sample holds many counts of this clonotype. V gene TRBV28 combines with J gene TRBJ1-3, with D possibly being TRBD1 (6 bases). The CDR3 covers 17 residues. Trimming removed 2 bases at V and 0 bases at J, with 14 bases between. Germline V CDR1 and CDR2: MDHEN, SYDVKM. The CDR3 reads CASSLGAGASSGNTIYF. For the CDR3, the DNA is TGTGCCAGCAGTTTAGGAGCAGGGGCGAGCTCTGGAAACACCATATATTTT.

There are many counts of this clonotype. J is TRBJ2-3 and V is TRBV20-1; D may correspond to TRBD1 or TRBD2 (5 bases each). Trimming stripped 5 bases from V and 5 bases from J, with 32 bases between. The CDR3 is 19 residues long. Germline CDR1 and CDR2: DFQATT and SNEGSKA (reference sequence). This CDR3 is CSAAPGPQHTNPKRDTQYF. CDR3 sequence (DNA): TGCAGTGCTGCTCCGGGACCCCAGCACACGAACCCAAAAAGAGATACGCAGTATTTT.

J is TRBJ2-1 and V is TRBV29-1, with D possibly TRBD2 on 6 matching bases. The CDR3 spans 13 residues. Germline CDR1 SQVTM, CDR2 ANQGSEA. Trimming removed 7 bases from V and 1 base from J, with 11 bases in between. DNA of the CDR3: TGCAGCGCGGGCGGGGATTCCTACAATGAGCAGTTCTTC. Encoded protein: CSAGGDSYNEQFF.

In this sample, this clonotype turned up many times. CDR3 residues: CASSAVTGGYEQYF. Written as DNA, the CDR3 is TGCGCCAGCAGCGCTGTGACAGGGGGCTACGAGCAGTACTTC. J is TRBJ2-7 and V is TRBV5-1; TRBD1 matches at 9 bases. The V segment lost 4 bases and the J segment 3 bases; nucleotides outside the gene matches: 5. CDR1 and CDR2 from the germline V gene are SGHRS and YFSETQ. This CDR3 is 14 amino acids long.

The chain links TRBV29-1 to TRBJ2-1, with TRBD2 as a possible D gene (6 bases). CDR1 is SQVTM and CDR2 is ANQGSEA in the germline V gene. V gave up 4 bases and J gave up 3 bases, with 28 bases separating them. The CDR3 runs to 19 residues. CDR3 coding DNA: TGCAGCGTTGGGGGGGTTGGGAGGACCTCCCGTAGCGGCTACAATGAGCAGTTCTTC. Encoded protein: CSVGGVGRTSRSGYNEQFF.